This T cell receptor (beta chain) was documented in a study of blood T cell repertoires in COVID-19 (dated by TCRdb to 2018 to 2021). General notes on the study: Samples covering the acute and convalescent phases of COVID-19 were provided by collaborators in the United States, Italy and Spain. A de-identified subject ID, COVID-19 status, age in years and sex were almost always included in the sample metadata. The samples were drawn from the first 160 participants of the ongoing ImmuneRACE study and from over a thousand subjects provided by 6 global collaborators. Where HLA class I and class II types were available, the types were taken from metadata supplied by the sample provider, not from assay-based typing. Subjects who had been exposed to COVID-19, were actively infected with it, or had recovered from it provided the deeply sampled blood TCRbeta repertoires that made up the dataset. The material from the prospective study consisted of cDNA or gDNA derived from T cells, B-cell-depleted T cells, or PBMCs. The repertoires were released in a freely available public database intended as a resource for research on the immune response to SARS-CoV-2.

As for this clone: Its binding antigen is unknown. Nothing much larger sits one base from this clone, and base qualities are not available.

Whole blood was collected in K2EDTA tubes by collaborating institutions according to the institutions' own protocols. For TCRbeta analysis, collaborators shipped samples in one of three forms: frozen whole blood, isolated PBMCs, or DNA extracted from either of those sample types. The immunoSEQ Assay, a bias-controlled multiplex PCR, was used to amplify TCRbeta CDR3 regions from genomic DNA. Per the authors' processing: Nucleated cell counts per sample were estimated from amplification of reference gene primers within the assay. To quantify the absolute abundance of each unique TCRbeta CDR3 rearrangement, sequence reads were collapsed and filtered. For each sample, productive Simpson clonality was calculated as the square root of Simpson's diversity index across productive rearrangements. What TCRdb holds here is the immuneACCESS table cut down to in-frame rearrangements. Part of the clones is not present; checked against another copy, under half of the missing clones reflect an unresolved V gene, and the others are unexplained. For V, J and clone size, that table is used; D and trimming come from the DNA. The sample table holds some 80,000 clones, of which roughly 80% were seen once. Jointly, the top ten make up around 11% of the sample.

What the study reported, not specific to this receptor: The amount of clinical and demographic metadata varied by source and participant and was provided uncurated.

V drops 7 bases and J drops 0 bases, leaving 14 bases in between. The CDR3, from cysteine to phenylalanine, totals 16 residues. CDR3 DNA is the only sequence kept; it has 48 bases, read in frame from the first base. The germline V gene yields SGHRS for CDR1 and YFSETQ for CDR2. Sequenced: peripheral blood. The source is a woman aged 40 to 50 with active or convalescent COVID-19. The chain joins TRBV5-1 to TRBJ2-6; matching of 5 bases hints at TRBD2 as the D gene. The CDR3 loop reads CASPWTPGSGANVLTF. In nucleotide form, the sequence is TGCGCCAGCCCTTGGACTCCGGGCTCTGGGGCCAACGTCCTGACTTTC.